This record covers a single T cell receptor (beta chain). What it binds is not known. Ligated cDNA underwent four rounds of PCR with nested alpha and beta constant region primers and SP2. From the 5' RACE reads, TCRdb called clonotypes with MiXCR, one entry per CDR3 protein. The sample has about 62,000 distinct CDR3 sequences; more than 6% are singletons. The sample belongs to a study of naive and memory T cell subsets. General study results and limits: This RNA-based method may be sensitive to activation-related transcript changes.

V gave up 3 bases and J gave up 13 bases, with 19 bases separating them. Germline V lookup: CDR1 MDHEN, CDR2 SYDVKM. CDR3 length equals 14 residues. TCR cDNA received a 3' ligated oligonucleotide that carried a UMI. Whole-blood samples were 2.5 to 3 ml of peripheral blood from healthy adult volunteers. This sequence originates from a female donor in good health. The rearrangement uses TRBV28 and TRBJ2-1; weak D call: TRBD1 (5 bases). CDR3 nucleotide sequence: TGTGCCAGCAGTTTCTCCGGCTTTGGGCAGGGTCAGTTCTTC. Protein: CASSFSGFGQGQFF.